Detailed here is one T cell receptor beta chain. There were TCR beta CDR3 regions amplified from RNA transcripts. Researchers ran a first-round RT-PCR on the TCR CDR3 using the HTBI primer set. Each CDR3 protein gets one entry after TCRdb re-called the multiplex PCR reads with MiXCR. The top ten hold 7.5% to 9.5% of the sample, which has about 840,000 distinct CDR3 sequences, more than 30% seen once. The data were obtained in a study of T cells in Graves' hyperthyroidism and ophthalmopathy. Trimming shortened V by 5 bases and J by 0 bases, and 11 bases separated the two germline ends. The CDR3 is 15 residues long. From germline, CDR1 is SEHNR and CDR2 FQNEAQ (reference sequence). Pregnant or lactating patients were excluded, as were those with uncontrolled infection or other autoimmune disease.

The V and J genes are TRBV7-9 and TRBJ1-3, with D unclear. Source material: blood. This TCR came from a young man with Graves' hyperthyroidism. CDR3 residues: CASSPNGTSGNTIYF. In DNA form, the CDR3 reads TGTGCCAGCAGCCCTAACGGCACCTCTGGAAACACCATATATTTT.